The subject of this entry is one T cell receptor beta chain. Antigen specificity is unknown. The CDR3 contains 14 residues. Germline V gene lookup returns CDR1 MNHNS and CDR2 SASEGT. V shed 6 bases, J shed 7 bases, and the junction held 7 bases outside the gene matches. The sample comes from a study of CD4+ T cells in melanoma. General observations from the study: CD8+ T cell, macrophage and B cell function reportedly correlated with neoantigen-specific CD4+ T cells. Reportedly, melanoma neoantigen-specific CD4+ T cells showed varied differentiation states.

The data were produced by immunoSEQ multiplex PCR, yet TCRdb's version contains in-frame clones alone and is incomplete. Among about 9,600 clones listed, 60% to 70% were seen once. The source is a human donor with melanoma. The chain recombines TRBV6-1 with TRBJ2-1, with TRBD2 matching 9 bases. Sequencing input: cells from a culture (not recorded whether cultured in vitro). The CDR3 DNA is TGTGCCAGCAGCTTTAGCGGGGGCGGGAATGAGCAGTTCTTC. This sequence encodes CASSFSGGGNEQFF.